The 23 T cell receptor beta chains below all came from one sample that was sequenced in a study of blood T cell repertoires in COVID-19. Using immunoSEQ multiplex PCR, the repertoire was profiled, and TCRdb retains in-frame clones only, with some absent. The sample lists about 83,000 clones; around 84% were seen once. Sequencing was performed on peripheral blood. These receptors came from an elderly man with active or convalescent COVID-19.

This clone was recorded only once. This sequence joins TRBV28 and TRBJ2-7; weak D call: TRBD2 (5 bases). This CDR3 is 12 amino acids long. Germline V CDR1 and CDR2: MDHEN, SYDVKM. Trimming removed 7 bases at V and 1 base at J, with 8 bases between. CDR3 residues: CASTGSSYEQYV. The CDR3 DNA is TGTGCCAGCACGGGGTCTTCCTACGAGCAGTACGTC.

This clone was detected once. The V call is TRBV5-1, the J call TRBJ2-1, with TRBD1 identical over 8 bases. CDR1 SGHRS and CDR2 YFSETQ come from the germline V gene. The CDR3 extends over 15 amino acids. V lost 4 bases and J lost 8; bases outside the gene matches: 11. CDR3 DNA sequence: TGCGCCAGCAGCCCGCAGGACAGGGAAAGCTATGAGCAGTTCTTC. Its translation is CASSPQDRESYEQFF.

V and J are TRBV28 and TRBJ1-4; 9 nucleotides align to TRBD1. V lost 8 bases and J lost 8; bases outside the gene matches: 12. From germline, CDR1 is MDHEN and CDR2 SYDVKM. The CDR3 is 15 residues long. CDR3 amino acids: CASLHWTGDPEKLFF. CDR3 in DNA: TGTGCCAGCCTCCATTGGACAGGGGATCCGGAAAAACTGTTTTTT.

This chain connects TRBV7-2 to TRBJ1-2, with 10 bases identical to TRBD1. Unmatched junction bases numbered 7, after V lost 5 bases and J lost 4 bases. There are 15 residues in the CDR3. Germline CDR1 and CDR2: SGHTA and FQGNSA. The CDR3 DNA follows: TGTGCCAGCAGCCCGCGACAGGGGGCTTTCTATGGCTACACCTTC. As protein: CASSPRQGAFYGYTF.

The J gene is TRBJ1-1, the V gene TRBV27, with a weak D call TRBD1 (5 bases). The V gene's germline CDR1 is MNHEY and CDR2 SMNVEV (reference sequence). V dropped 4 bases and J dropped 1 base, with 13 bases sitting between them. CDR3 length equals 15 residues. CDR3 sequence (DNA): TGTGCCAGCAGTTATAGGGGCCCAAAGAACACTGAAGCTTTCTTT. Its protein is CASSYRGPKNTEAFF.

The chain recombines TRBV10-3 with TRBJ2-5, with 7 bases that match TRBD2. Unmatched junction bases numbered 9, after V lost 4 bases and J lost 1 base. CDR1 and CDR2 (germline): ENHRY, SYGVKD. The CDR3 loop spans 16 amino acids. The CDR3 DNA sequence: TGTGCCATCAGTGTTGGGGTAGCGGGTTCCCAAGAGACCCAGTACTTC. This sequence encodes CAISVGVAGSQETQYF.

The chain has TRBV4-1 and TRBJ1-1, with D possibly matching TRBD1 (5 bases). The CDR3 runs 14 residues. Looked up from germline, CDR1 is MGHRA and CDR2 is YSYEKL. Deletions cut 1 base from V and 1 base from J, with 7 bases between. CDR3 protein: CASSQARGNTEAFF. CDR3 coding DNA: TGCGCCAGCAGCCAAGCTAGGGGGAACACTGAAGCTTTCTTT.

V and J are TRBV11-2 and TRBJ2-1; 8 bases match TRBD2. This CDR3 has 16 residues. Germline loops: CDR1 SGHAT, CDR2 FQNNGV. After removal of 1 base from V and 8 bases from J, the junction contained 10 bases not matched to a gene. CDR3 residues: CASSLGPAGEVDEQFF. CDR3 DNA: TGTGCCAGCAGCTTAGGGCCAGCGGGGGAAGTCGATGAGCAGTTCTTC. Full variable domain (missing parts from reference TRBV11-2 and TRBJ2-1): EAGVAQSPRYKIIEKRQSVAFWCNPISGHATLYWYQQILGQGPKLLIQFQNNGVVDDSQLPKDRFSAERLKGVDSTLKIQPAKLEDSAVYLCASSLGPAGEVDEQFFGPGTRLTVL.

The chain combines TRBV6-5 with TRBJ1-2; the match to TRBD1 covers 7 bases. V lost 7 bases to trimming and J lost 6 bases; unmatched junction nucleotides: 11. The CDR3 has 14 amino acids. Germline V gives CDR1 MNHEY, CDR2 SVGAGI. CDR3 amino acids: CASMMDRRNNGYTF. The CDR3 DNA is TGTGCCAGCATGATGGACAGGAGAAATAATGGCTACACCTTC.

CDR3 in amino acids: CASSLGTGHFYEQYV. DNA of the CDR3: TGTGCCAGCAGCTTAGGGACAGGGCATTTCTACGAGCAGTACGTC. The chain has TRBV7-8 and TRBJ2-7; 8 nucleotides agree with TRBD1. The CDR3 covers 15 residues. Germline loops: CDR1 SGHVS, CDR2 FQNEAQ. The V and J ends lost 1 base and 3 bases, in that order; junction bases with no gene match: 5.

The J gene is TRBJ2-5, the V gene TRBV4-1, with D tentatively TRBD2 (7 bases). V was clipped by 1 base and J by 5 bases, with 14 bases between them. There are 15 residues in the CDR3. The germline V gene has CDR1 MGHRA and CDR2 YSYEKL. CDR3 in DNA: TGCGCCAGCAGCCAAGGTTTCGGGGGGCGGGAGACCCAGTACTTC. Protein product: CASSQGFGGRETQYF.

This chain uses TRBV3-1 (or the pseudogene TRBV3-2) with TRBJ1-5; weak D call: TRBD1 (6 bases). Germline CDR1 is LGHDT and CDR2 is YNNKEL (reference sequence). The CDR3 extends over 17 amino acids. V dropped 1 base and J dropped 1 base, with 14 bases sitting between them. CDR3 sequence reads: CASSQGGRGWSNQPQHF. The CDR3 coding sequence is TGTGCCAGCAGCCAAGGCGGCAGGGGTTGGAGCAATCAGCCCCAGCATTTT.

The DNA of the CDR3 is TGTGCCAGCAGTTCCCGACGACTAGCGGGAGTGAACGAGCAGTACGTC. Translation: CASSSRRLAGVNEQYV. The J gene is TRBJ2-7, the V gene TRBV28; TRBD2 aligns across 12 bases. The ends lost 4 bases at V and 5 bases at J; junction bases unmatched: 9. From germline, CDR1 is MDHEN and CDR2 SYDVKM. The CDR3 is made up of 16 amino acids.

This clone was detected once. The chain recombines TRBV9 with TRBJ1-3, with TRBD1 as a possible D gene (5 bases). The V end lost 4 bases, the J end lost 2 bases, and 13 bases lay between the germline ends. This CDR3 region has 15 residues. Germline V lookup: CDR1 SGDLS, CDR2 YYNGEE. The CDR3 coding sequence is TGTGCCAGCAGCACAGCAGGGCTACCTGGAAACACCATATATTTT. Its protein is CASSTAGLPGNTIYF.

The sample holds one count of this clone. V and J are TRBV24-1 and TRBJ2-3, with 8 nucleotides matching TRBD2. The germline V gene encodes CDR1 KGHDR and CDR2 SFDVKD. With V trimmed by 6 bases and J by 0 bases, 7 bases remained unmatched. The CDR3 has 16 amino acids. CDR3 bases: TGTGCCACCAGTAGCCGAGCGGGGGCTAGCACAGATACGCAGTATTTT. Its translation is CATSSRAGASTDTQYF.

The gene calls are TRBV6-5 and TRBJ1-1; D is undetermined. Germline CDR1 MNHEY, CDR2 SVGAGI. The V end was cut by 5 bases, the J end by 1 base, with 8 bases between. The CDR3 length is 13 residues. The CDR3 DNA follows: TGTGCCAGCAGTCAACGACAGAACACTGAAGCTTTCTTT. Its translation: CASSQRQNTEAFF.

This chain connects TRBV5-1 to TRBJ2-7; 10 nucleotides align to TRBD2. Trimming removed 4 bases from V and 4 bases from J; junction bases left unmatched: 17. CDR1 is SGHRS and CDR2 is YFSETQ in the germline V gene. The CDR3 extends over 18 amino acids. The CDR3 sequence: CASSAATSGLNRGYEQYV. CDR3 in DNA: TGCGCCAGCAGCGCGGCGACTAGCGGGTTAAACCGGGGGTACGAGCAGTACGTC.

This clone has a handful of counts. V and J are TRBV28 and TRBJ1-6, with TRBD1 matching over 9 bases. CDR3 length: 15 amino acids. J gave up 7 bases and V 2 bases, and 3 bases lay outside the gene matches. Germline V gene data show CDR1 as MDHEN and CDR2 as SYDVKM. The CDR3 DNA sequence: TGTGCCAGCAGTTTACCCGGACAGGGGAATTCACCCCTCCACTTT. It yields the protein CASSLPGQGNSPLHF.

This chain uses TRBV19 with TRBJ1-4; weak D call: TRBD1 (6 bases). With 5 bases removed from V and 7 bases from J, the gap between germline ends came to 11 bases. The CDR3 is 13 residues long. Per germline, CDR1 LNHDA and CDR2 SQIVND (reference sequence). The CDR3 DNA is TGTGCCAGTAGTGGGGGGGCCCTTGAAAAACTGTTTTTT. It specifies CASSGGALEKLFF.

The gene calls are TRBV9 and TRBJ2-5; 7 bases match TRBD1. The CDR3 has 14 amino acids. V trimming: 4 bases; J trimming: 7 bases; junction bases outside the gene matches: 10. CDR1 is SGDLS, CDR2 YYNGEE, per germline. The chain's CDR3 is CASSPAQGVMTQYF. CDR3 nucleotide sequence: TGTGCCAGCAGCCCCGCCCAGGGGGTTATGACCCAGTACTTC. The variable domain in full, with the rest retrieved from reference TRBV9 and TRBJ2-5, is DSGVTQTPKHLITATGQRVTLRCSPRSGDLSVYWYQQSLDQGLQFLIQYYNGEERAKGNILERFSAQQFPDLHSELNLSSLELGDSALYFCASSPAQGVMTQYFGPGTRLLVL.

In nucleotides, the CDR3 is TGTGCTAGTGGTTTGCCGCAGGGGGCCACCGGGGAGCTGTTTTTT. Protein: CASGLPQGATGELFF. The rearrangement uses TRBV12-5 and TRBJ2-2, with 8 bases matching TRBD1. CDR1 is LGHNT, CDR2 FRNRAP, per germline. V dropped 2 bases and J dropped 4; count of bases not matched to a gene: 3. This CDR3 region has 15 residues.

The genes are TRBV29-1 and TRBJ2-7; 7 bases are shared with TRBD2. The germline V gene encodes CDR1 SQVTM and CDR2 ANQGSEA. V lost 5 bases, J lost 7 bases, and 11 bases stayed unmatched. This CDR3 region has 13 residues. In DNA form, the CDR3 reads TGCAGCGTTCTAAGTGGGGGGGAGAGAGAGCAGTACGTC. This translates into CSVLSGGEREQYV.

This rearrangement joins TRBV29-1 to TRBJ1-4, with 8 bases aligning to TRBD1. The junction had 11 bases not matched to a gene; V was cut back by 4 bases and J by 4 bases. The CDR3 runs 16 residues. Germline CDR1 is SQVTM and CDR2 is ANQGSEA. CDR3 sequence: CSVGWTGSAHNEKLFF. Written as DNA, the CDR3 is TGCAGCGTTGGCTGGACAGGGTCAGCCCATAATGAAAAACTGTTTTTT.